Shown below are 10 T cell receptor beta chains from a single sample sequenced in a study of T cell repertoires in cytomegalovirus infection. Using its own MiXCR run on the reads, TCRdb lists one record per CDR3 protein. The sample lists around 430,000 distinct CDR3 sequences; approximately 42% were seen once. No antigen has been identified for these receptors. The source was cultured PBMCs, collected from culture after CMV antigen stimulation. The receptors stem from a human donor in good health (CMV status not recorded). Some clones in this sample may be carry-over from other donors' samples.

This clonotype was seen a handful of times. V gene TRBV7-8 combines with J gene TRBJ1-1; D is ambiguous. V was pared by 5 bases and J by 2 bases, with 12 bases between. Germline values: CDR1 SGHVS, CDR2 FQNEAQ. CDR3 size: 14 residues. CDR3 region: CASSPIGRNTEAFF. CDR3 coding DNA: TGTGCCAGCAGCCCCATAGGAAGAAACACTGAAGCTTTCTTT.

As to this clonotype: The junction departs from the called germline gene at one end, perhaps through a read error. The chain employs TRBV5-3 and TRBJ1-4; 7 nucleotides agree with TRBD1. TRBV5-3 qualifies as an ORF whose function is uncertain. The CDR3 totals 16 residues. The CDR3 DNA reads as TGTGCCAGCAGCTTGAGGAGACAGGGATGGAATGAAAAACTGTTTTTT. This codes for CASSLRRQGWNEKLFF.

The chain couples TRBV7-8 to TRBJ2-1, with D perhaps TRBD1 (5 bases). V was trimmed by 5 bases and J by 4 bases, leaving 15 bases between them. This CDR3 has 15 residues. Germline CDR1 is SGHVS and CDR2 is FQNEAQ. This CDR3 reads CASSPTEQNYNEQFF. The CDR3 DNA reads as TGTGCCAGCAGCCCGACAGAGCAAAATTACAATGAGCAGTTCTTC. The full variable domain, in which reference TRBV7-8 and TRBJ2-1 provide the parts outside the CDR3, is GAGVSQSPRYKVAKRGQDVALRCDPISGHVSLFWYQQALGQGPEFLTYFQNEAQLDKSGLPSDRFFAERPEGSVSTLKIQRTQQEDSAVYLCASSPTEQNYNEQFFGPGTRLTVL.

V gene TRBV4-1 combines with J gene TRBJ2-5; D may be TRBD2 (5 bases). The germline CDR1 and CDR2 sequences are MGHRA and YSYEKL. CDR3 length: 15 amino acids. V was trimmed by 0 bases and J by 1 base, leaving 9 bases between them. CDR3 region: CASSQDRTSQETQYF. Written as DNA, the CDR3 is TGCGCCAGCAGCCAAGATAGGACTTCCCAAGAGACCCAGTACTTC.

V usage is TRBV11-2 and J usage is TRBJ2-3; 9 bases agree with TRBD2. Germline V gene data show CDR1 as SGHAT and CDR2 as FQNNGV. The CDR3 sequence is 15 residues long. J lost 6 bases, V lost 5 bases, and 9 bases had no gene match. The DNA of the CDR3 is TGTGCCAGCAGCCGTTTCGCGGGAGGGGGCGATACGCAGTATTTT. As protein: CASSRFAGGGDTQYF.

This clonotype was recorded many times. The chain couples TRBV7-2 to TRBJ1-1; maybe TRBD1 (6 bases). V lost 1 base and J 7 bases, leaving 13 bases between the germline ends. Germline loops: CDR1 SGHTA, CDR2 FQGNSA. The CDR3 contains 14 residues. The DNA for the CDR3 is TGTGCCAGCAGCTTAGTGGCAGGGGAGGGTGAAGCTTTCTTT. It encodes CASSLVAGEGEAFF.

The V call is TRBV6-6, the J call TRBJ1-1; the match to TRBD1 covers 8 bases. Trimming cost V 0 bases and J 4 bases; bases outside gene matches: 10. Per germline, CDR1 MNHNY and CDR2 SVGAGI (reference sequence). This CDR3 region has 17 residues. CDR3 in amino acids: CASSYSGRGRVGTEAFF. CDR3 in DNA: TGTGCCAGCAGTTACTCCGGCAGGGGGCGAGTGGGCACTGAAGCTTTCTTT.

The rearrangement links TRBV28 to TRBJ1-1; the D is unclear. Trimming removed 3 bases at V and 0 bases at J, with 8 bases between. Germline assignment: CDR1 MDHEN and CDR2 SYDVKM. The CDR3 sequence is 14 residues long. The CDR3 is CASSFGGMNTEAFF. The CDR3 region has the DNA TGTGCCAGCAGTTTCGGAGGAATGAACACTGAAGCTTTCTTT.

This chain links TRBV4-1 with TRBJ1-4; D is possibly TRBD1 (5 bases). V dropped 1 base and J dropped 7 bases, with 16 bases sitting between them. CDR1 MGHRA and CDR2 YSYEKL come from the germline V gene. This CDR3 comprises 16 residues. The CDR3, as DNA: TGCGCCAGCAGCCAAGCCAGTGGGGGAGGACGTGAAAAACTGTTTTTT. It translates to CASSQASGGGREKLFF.

The chain is built from TRBV6-1 and TRBJ1-6; the D gene is possibly TRBD1 (5 bases). The V end lost 4 bases, the J end lost 7 bases, and 17 bases lay between the germline ends. There are 16 residues in the CDR3. Germline values: CDR1 MNHNS, CDR2 SASEGT. Written as DNA, the CDR3 is TGTGCCAGCAGTGCCCCCCCTGGCGCAGGGAATTCACCCCTCCACTTT. Its protein is CASSAPPGAGNSPLHF.